This T cell receptor (beta chain) was identified in a study of T cell clonality in common variable immunodeficiency. Clones were read by immunoSEQ multiplex PCR, and TCRdb kept only the in-frame ones, dropping some. Found here are about 44,000 clones, no singletons; the ten largest cover 8.5% to 12%. Many counts were recorded for this clone. The antigen is not known. The read comes to an end 3 residues before the CDR3 does, leaving the germline J gene to fill in the end. Trimming took 4 bases from V and 0 from J; bases not matched to a gene: 14. Germline CDR1 MGHRA, CDR2 YSYEKL. The CDR3 contains 18 residues. Whole-study results and caveats: Compared with healthy controls, CVID subjects showed increased TCRbeta clonality, mostly in about a third. Reportedly, TCR beta sequences from common variable immunodeficiency showed fewer deletions and N-nucleotide insertions.

Sample: peripheral blood mononuclear cells. The receptor comes from a person between 18 and 69 years old in good health. The chain is built from TRBV4-1 and TRBJ2-7, with TRBD1 matching over 8 bases. The covered CDR3 bases are TGCGCCAGCAGCCTTTTTCGGACCTATGGACAGGGCTCCTACGAG. This gives the protein CASSLFRTYGQGSYE. The entire CDR3 protein reads CASSLFRTYGQGSYEQYF.